This TCR beta chain was found in a study of cytomegalovirus exposure and HLA in healthy donors. Study-level results: Several V segments, TRBV6-2 and TRBV6-3 among them, could not be told apart and were dropped. Sequencing probably produced one cluster of sequence variants that were highly shared.

CDR1 is SGHVS, CDR2 FQNEAQ, per germline. V gave up 2 bases and J gave up 2 bases; unmatched junction bases: 3. The CDR3 contains 15 residues. It was with 60 Vbeta and 13 Jbeta primers that the PCR ran. Profiled with immunoSEQ multiplex PCR; TCRdb holds only in-frame clones, not every one. The profile shows about 120,000 clones, 65% to 75% of them singletons. As concerns this clone: The target antigen is unknown.

The sequencing sample was made of PBMCs. The origin of this receptor is a woman aged 45-60 years in good health and CMV-seropositive. The J gene is TRBJ2-7, the V gene TRBV7-8, with 10 bases identical to TRBD1. CDR3 nucleotide sequence: TGTGCCAGCAGCTTACTAGGACAGGGGGCCTACGAGCAGTACTTC. This encodes CASSLLGQGAYEQYF. Filled out from reference TRBV7-8 and TRBJ2-7, the complete variable domain reads GAGVSQSPRYKVAKRGQDVALRCDPISGHVSLFWYQQALGQGPEFLTYFQNEAQLDKSGLPSDRFFAERPEGSVSTLKIQRTQQEDSAVYLCASSLLGQGAYEQYFGPGTRLTVT.